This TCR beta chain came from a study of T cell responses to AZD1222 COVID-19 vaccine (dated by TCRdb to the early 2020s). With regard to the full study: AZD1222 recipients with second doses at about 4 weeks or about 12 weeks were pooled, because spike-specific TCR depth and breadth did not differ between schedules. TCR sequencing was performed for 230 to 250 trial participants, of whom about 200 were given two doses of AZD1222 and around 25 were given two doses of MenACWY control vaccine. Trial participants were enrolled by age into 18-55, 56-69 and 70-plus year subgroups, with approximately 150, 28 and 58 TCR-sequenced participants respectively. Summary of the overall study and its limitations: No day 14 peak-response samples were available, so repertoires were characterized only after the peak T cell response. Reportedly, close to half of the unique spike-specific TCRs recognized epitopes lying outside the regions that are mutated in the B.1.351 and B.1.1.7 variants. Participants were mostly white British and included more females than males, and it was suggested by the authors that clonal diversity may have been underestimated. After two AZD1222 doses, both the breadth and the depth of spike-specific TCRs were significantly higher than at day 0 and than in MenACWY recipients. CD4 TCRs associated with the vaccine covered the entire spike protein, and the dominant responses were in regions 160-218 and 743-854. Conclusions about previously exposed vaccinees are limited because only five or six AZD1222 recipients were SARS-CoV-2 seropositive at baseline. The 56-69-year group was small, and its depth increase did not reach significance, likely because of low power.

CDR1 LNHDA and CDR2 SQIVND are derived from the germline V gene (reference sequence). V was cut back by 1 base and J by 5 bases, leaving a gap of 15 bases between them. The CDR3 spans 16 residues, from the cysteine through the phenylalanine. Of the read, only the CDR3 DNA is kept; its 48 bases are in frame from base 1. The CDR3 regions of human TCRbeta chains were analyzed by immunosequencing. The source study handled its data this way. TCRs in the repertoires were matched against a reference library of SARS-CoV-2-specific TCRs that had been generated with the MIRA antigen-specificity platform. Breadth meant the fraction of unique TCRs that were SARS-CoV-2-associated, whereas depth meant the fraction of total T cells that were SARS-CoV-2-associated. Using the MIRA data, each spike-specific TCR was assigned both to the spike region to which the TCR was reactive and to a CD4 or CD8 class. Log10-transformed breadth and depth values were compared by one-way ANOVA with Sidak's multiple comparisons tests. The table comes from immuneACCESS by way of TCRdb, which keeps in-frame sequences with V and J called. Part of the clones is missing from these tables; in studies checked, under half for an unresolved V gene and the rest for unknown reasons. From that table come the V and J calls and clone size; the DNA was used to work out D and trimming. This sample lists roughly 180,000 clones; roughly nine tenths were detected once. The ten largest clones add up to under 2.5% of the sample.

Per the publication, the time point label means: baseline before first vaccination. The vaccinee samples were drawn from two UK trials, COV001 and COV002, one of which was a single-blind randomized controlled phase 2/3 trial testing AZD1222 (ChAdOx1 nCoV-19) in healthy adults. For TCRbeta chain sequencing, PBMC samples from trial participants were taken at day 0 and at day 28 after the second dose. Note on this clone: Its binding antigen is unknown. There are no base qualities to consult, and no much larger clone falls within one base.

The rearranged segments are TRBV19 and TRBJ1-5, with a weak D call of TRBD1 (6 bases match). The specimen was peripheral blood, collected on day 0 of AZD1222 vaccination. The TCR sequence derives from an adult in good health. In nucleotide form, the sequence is TGTGCCAGTAGTATAGTCGGGGGACGACAGGATCAGCCCCAGCATTTT. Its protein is CASSIVGGRQDQPQHF.